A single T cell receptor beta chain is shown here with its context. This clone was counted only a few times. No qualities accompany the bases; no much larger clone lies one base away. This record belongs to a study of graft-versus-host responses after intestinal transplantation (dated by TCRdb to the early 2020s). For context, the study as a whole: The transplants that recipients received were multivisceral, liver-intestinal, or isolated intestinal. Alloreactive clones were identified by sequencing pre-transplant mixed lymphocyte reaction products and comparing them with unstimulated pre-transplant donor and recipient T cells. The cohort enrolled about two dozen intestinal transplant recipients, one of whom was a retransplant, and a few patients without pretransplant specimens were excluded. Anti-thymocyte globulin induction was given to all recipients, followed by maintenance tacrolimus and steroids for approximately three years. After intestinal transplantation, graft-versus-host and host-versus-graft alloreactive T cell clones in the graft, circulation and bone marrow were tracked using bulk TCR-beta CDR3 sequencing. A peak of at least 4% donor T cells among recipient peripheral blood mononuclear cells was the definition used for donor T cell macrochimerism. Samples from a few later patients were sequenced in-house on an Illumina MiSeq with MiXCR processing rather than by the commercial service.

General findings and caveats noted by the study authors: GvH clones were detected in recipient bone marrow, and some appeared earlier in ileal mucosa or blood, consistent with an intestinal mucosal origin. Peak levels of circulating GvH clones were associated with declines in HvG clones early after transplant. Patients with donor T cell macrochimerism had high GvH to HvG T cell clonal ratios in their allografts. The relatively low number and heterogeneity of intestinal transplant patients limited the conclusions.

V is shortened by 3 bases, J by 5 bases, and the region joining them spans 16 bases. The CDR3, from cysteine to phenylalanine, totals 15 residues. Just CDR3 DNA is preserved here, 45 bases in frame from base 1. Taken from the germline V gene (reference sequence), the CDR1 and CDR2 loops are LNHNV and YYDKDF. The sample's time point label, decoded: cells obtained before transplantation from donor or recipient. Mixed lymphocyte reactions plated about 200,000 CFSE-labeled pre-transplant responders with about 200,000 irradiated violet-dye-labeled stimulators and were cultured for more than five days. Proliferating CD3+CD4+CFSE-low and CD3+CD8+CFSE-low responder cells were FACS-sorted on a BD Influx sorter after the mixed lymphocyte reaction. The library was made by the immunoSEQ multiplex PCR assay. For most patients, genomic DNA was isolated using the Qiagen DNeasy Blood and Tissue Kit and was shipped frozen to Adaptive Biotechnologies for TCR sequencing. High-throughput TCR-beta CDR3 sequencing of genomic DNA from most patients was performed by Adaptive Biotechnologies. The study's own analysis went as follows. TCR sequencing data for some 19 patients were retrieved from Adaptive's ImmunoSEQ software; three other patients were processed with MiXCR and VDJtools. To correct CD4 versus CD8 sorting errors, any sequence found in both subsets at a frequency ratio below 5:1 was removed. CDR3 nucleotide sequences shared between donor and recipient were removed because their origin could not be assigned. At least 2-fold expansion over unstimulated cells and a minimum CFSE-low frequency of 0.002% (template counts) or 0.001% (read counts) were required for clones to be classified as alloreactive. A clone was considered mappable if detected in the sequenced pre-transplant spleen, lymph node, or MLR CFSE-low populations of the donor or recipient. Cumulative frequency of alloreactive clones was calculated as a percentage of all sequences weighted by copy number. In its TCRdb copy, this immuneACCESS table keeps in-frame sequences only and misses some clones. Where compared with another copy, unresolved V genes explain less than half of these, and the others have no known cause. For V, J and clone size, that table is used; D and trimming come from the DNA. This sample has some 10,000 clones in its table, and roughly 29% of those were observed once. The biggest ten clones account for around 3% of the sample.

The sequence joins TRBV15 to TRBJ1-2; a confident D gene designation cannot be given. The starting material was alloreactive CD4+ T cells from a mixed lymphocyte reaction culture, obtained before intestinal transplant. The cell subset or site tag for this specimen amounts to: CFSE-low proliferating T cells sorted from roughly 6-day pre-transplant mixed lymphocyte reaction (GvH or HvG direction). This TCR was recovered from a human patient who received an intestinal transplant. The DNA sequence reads TGTGCCACCAGCAGCCGTTGGGAGATCTTATATGGCTACACCTTC. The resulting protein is CATSSRWEILYGYTF.